Below, 19 T cell receptor beta chains from the same sample are listed, as sequenced in a study of blood T cell repertoires in COVID-19 (dated by TCRdb to the early 2020s). Libraries came from the immunoSEQ multiplex PCR assay. What TCRdb holds here is the immuneACCESS table cut down to in-frame rearrangements. Part of the clones is not present; checked against another copy, under half of the missing clones reflect an unresolved V gene, and the others are unexplained. Here the sample has about 310,000 clones; 80% to 90% occur a single time. The ten largest clonotypes hold around 2.2% of the sample. The sequenced sample consisted of PBMCs or T cells enriched from blood (not recorded which). The receptors were sampled from a man aged 25 to 45 who had recovered from COVID-19.

V and J are TRBV18 and TRBJ1-1; possibly TRBD1 for D (6 bases). Trimming removed 0 bases from V and 5 bases from J, with 10 bases in between. The CDR3 covers 14 residues. The germline CDR1 and CDR2 sequences are KGHSH and LQKENI. Here the CDR3 DNA reads TGTGCCAGCTCACCACCGGGGAGGGGGACTGAAGCTTTCTTT. This codes for CASSPPGRGTEAFF.

This clone has more than one count but fewer than ten. V is TRBV19 and J is TRBJ1-1; the match to TRBD1 covers 7 bases. Germline trimming cut 6 bases from V and 2 bases from J; bases unmatched to any gene: 6. The length of the CDR3 is 14 residues. The germline gives CDR1 LNHDA, CDR2 SQIVND (reference sequence). The CDR3 reads CASRPTGVNTEAFF. CDR3 sequence (DNA): TGTGCCAGTAGGCCAACAGGGGTCAACACTGAAGCTTTCTTT.

This clone was found once. J is TRBJ2-3 and V is TRBV2; TRBD2 matches at 11 bases. The germline CDR1 and CDR2 sequences are SNHLY and FYNNEI. The CDR3 has 16 amino acids. With 6 bases clipped from V and 2 bases from J, the junction kept 7 bases outside the gene matches. The DNA of the CDR3 is TGTGCCAGCAGCTATCCTAGCGGGGGGCCCACAGATACGCAGTATTTT. This gives the protein CASSYPSGGPTDTQYF.

For this clone: This CDR3 is also generated by other DNA sequences in the sample. The rearrangement uses TRBV6-1 and TRBJ2-3; 11 bases are shared with TRBD2. J lost 4 bases, V lost 2 bases, and 2 bases had no gene match. Germline loops: CDR1 MNHNS, CDR2 SASEGT. This CDR3 is built from 15 residues. This CDR3 is CASSELAGGPDTQYF. The CDR3 region has the DNA TGTGCCAGCAGTGAATTAGCGGGGGGGCCAGATACGCAGTATTTT.

The chain joins TRBV25-1 to TRBJ1-2; 8 bases align to TRBD1. CDR3 length: 16 amino acids. Germline CDR1 reads MGHDK; CDR2 reads SYGVNS. The V and J ends lost 2 bases and 0 bases, in that order; junction bases with no gene match: 5. This CDR3 reads CASSEAGTGPNYGYTF. In nucleotides, the CDR3 is TGTGCCAGCAGTGAAGCTGGGACAGGTCCTAACTATGGCTACACCTTC.

The rearrangement uses TRBV5-1 and TRBJ2-1; D is uncertain. This CDR3 region has 14 residues. The germline V and J ends were trimmed by 2 bases and 1 base, with 7 bases remaining between them. CDR1 is SGHRS and CDR2 is YFSETQ in the germline V gene. The CDR3 bases are TGCGCCAGCAGCTTCGCAGGTTCCTACAATGAGCAGTTCTTC. Protein product: CASSFAGSYNEQFF.

This sequence joins TRBV18 and TRBJ2-7; 9 positions match TRBD1. V was pared by 3 bases and J by 0 bases, with 3 bases of the junction left unmatched. The CDR3 contains 15 residues. CDR1 KGHSH and CDR2 LQKENI come from the germline V gene. Written as DNA, the CDR3 is TGTGCCAGCTCACCCGGGACAGGGAGCTCCTACGAGCAGTACTTC. This codes for CASSPGTGSSYEQYF.

The genes are TRBV7-8 and TRBJ1-2, with D possibly matching TRBD1 (6 bases). The V end lost 4 bases, the J end lost 6 bases, and 18 bases lay between the germline ends. Germline CDR1 reads SGHVS; CDR2 reads FQNEAQ. The CDR3 is made up of 15 amino acids. CDR3 in amino acids: CASSSRPGAWDGYTF. The CDR3 nucleotides are TGTGCCAGCAGCTCGCGTCCAGGGGCATGGGATGGCTACACCTTC. Full variable domain (missing parts from reference TRBV7-8 and TRBJ1-2): GAGVSQSPRYKVAKRGQDVALRCDPISGHVSLFWYQQALGQGPEFLTYFQNEAQLDKSGLPSDRFFAERPEGSVSTLKIQRTQQEDSAVYLCASSSRPGAWDGYTFGSGTRLTVV.

V usage is TRBV25-1 and J usage is TRBJ1-3, with D unresolved. V was clipped by 4 bases and J by 7 bases, with 5 bases between them. This CDR3 is built from 11 residues. Germline lookup yields CDR1 MGHDK and CDR2 SYGVNS. The CDR3 is CASSVSNTIYF. CDR3 sequence (DNA): TGTGCCAGCAGTGTCTCGAACACCATATATTTT. Combining the CDR3 with reference TRBV25-1 and TRBJ1-3 gives the whole variable domain EADIYQTPRYLVIGTGKKITLECSQTMGHDKMYWYQQDPGMELHLIHYSYGVNSTEKGDLSSESTVSRIRTEHFPLTLESARPSHTSQYLCASSVSNTIYFGEGSWLTVV.

The gene calls are TRBV11-2 and TRBJ2-3; TRBD1 matches at 9 bases. This CDR3 contains 16 residues. From germline, CDR1 is SGHAT and CDR2 FQNNGV. Trimming at V came to 1 base and at J to 0 bases, leaving 2 bases not matched to a gene. In nucleotides, the CDR3 is TGTGCCAGCAGCTTAGTACAGGGGGCTAGCACAGATACGCAGTATTTT. Translating gives CASSLVQGASTDTQYF. Supplemented by reference TRBV11-2 and TRBJ2-3, the full variable domain reads EAGVAQSPRYKIIEKRQSVAFWCNPISGHATLYWYQQILGQGPKLLIQFQNNGVVDDSQLPKDRFSAERLKGVDSTLKIQPAKLEDSAVYLCASSLVQGASTDTQYFGPGTRLTVL.

The CDR3 spells CASSLSPDYYGYTF. CDR3 in DNA: TGTGCCAGCAGTTTATCCCCCGACTACTATGGCTACACCTTC. The rearrangement uses TRBV27 and TRBJ1-2, with unresolved D. Germline V lookup: CDR1 MNHEY, CDR2 SMNVEV (reference sequence). Trimming removed 0 bases from V and 3 bases from J, with 8 bases in between. The CDR3 extends over 14 amino acids.

By share of the sample, this clone is medium-sized. V is TRBV4-2 and J is TRBJ2-7, with 7 bases lining up with TRBD1. Germline values: CDR1 LGHNA, CDR2 YNFKEQ. V lost 1 base and J lost 6; bases outside the gene matches: 9. This CDR3 has 15 amino acids. CDR3 sequence reads: CASSQVGQVAAEQYF. In DNA form, the CDR3 reads TGTGCCAGCAGCCAAGTCGGACAGGTCGCGGCCGAGCAGTACTTC.

This chain uses TRBV6-5 with TRBJ2-7, with 8 bases fitting TRBD1. CDR3 length equals 14 residues. CDR1 is MNHEY, CDR2 SVGAGI, per germline. The junction had 6 bases not matched to a gene; V was cut back by 6 bases and J by 2 bases. The CDR3 DNA reads as TGTGCCAGCAGCTTCGGACAGGGCCCCTACGAGCAGTACTTC. Protein sequence: CASSFGQGPYEQYF.

The chain recombines TRBV25-1 with TRBJ2-7; a possible D gene is TRBD2 (5 bases). Germline V gene data show CDR1 as MGHDK and CDR2 as SYGVNS. The CDR3 consists of 12 residues. Trimming took 10 bases from V and 3 from J, leaving 13 bases between them. The CDR3 bases are TGTGCCACCTCCGAGGGCCTCTACGAGCAGTACTTC. This translates into CATSEGLYEQYF.

This clone was seen a single time. The chain combines TRBV12-3 or TRBV12-4 with TRBJ1-5; no reliable D call. V lost 3 bases and J 4 bases, leaving 7 bases between the germline ends. The CDR3 is 13 residues long. The CDR3 spells CASSFSENQPQHF. CDR3 bases: TGTGCCAGCAGTTTTTCAGAAAATCAGCCCCAGCATTTT.

This clone is a singleton in its sample. The rearrangement links TRBV7-9 to TRBJ1-2, with 7 bases identical to TRBD1. There are 15 residues in the CDR3. V was pared by 4 bases and J by 0 bases, with 5 bases of the junction left unmatched. The germline V gene has CDR1 SEHNR and CDR2 FQNEAQ (reference sequence). The CDR3 spells CASSWGDRANYGYTF. CDR3 coding DNA: TGTGCCAGCAGCTGGGGGGACAGAGCTAACTATGGCTACACCTTC.

The chain employs TRBV9 and TRBJ1-6, with 8 bases matching TRBD1. The V and J ends lost 1 base and 7 bases, in that order; junction bases with no gene match: 4. This CDR3 region has 15 residues. CDR1 is SGDLS, CDR2 YYNGEE, per germline. CDR3 sequence (DNA): TGTGCCAGCAGCGTACGGCAGGGGGCCAATTCACCCCTCCACTTT. This gives the protein CASSVRQGANSPLHF.

This chain joins TRBV19 and TRBJ1-2; 9 bases line up with TRBD1. Germline trimming cut 4 bases from V and 1 base from J; bases unmatched to any gene: 7. CDR1 and CDR2 from the germline V gene are LNHDA and SQIVND (reference sequence). The CDR3 length is 16 residues. The CDR3 sequence is CASSTSTGGYNYGYTF. CDR3 DNA sequence: TGTGCCAGTAGTACCTCGACAGGGGGTTATAACTATGGCTACACCTTC.

The V and J genes are TRBV6-5 and TRBJ1-1; no clear D. This CDR3 has 12 amino acids. Trimming pared 7 bases from V and 11 bases from J, leaving 17 bases between. Germline V gene data show CDR1 as MNHEY and CDR2 as SVGAGI. This chain's CDR3 is CASKADPGRAFF. Written as DNA, the CDR3 is TGTGCCAGCAAAGCGGACCCGGGTCGGGCTTTCTTT.